These T cell receptor beta chains were read from a single sample in a study of cytomegalovirus exposure and HLA in healthy donors. Using immunoSEQ multiplex PCR, the repertoire was profiled, and TCRdb retains in-frame clones only, with some absent. Counted here are more than 75,000 clones, 85% to 95% occurring once; the ten biggest clones make up 0.55% to 0.75%. Specimen: PBMCs. These receptors were taken from a man between 18 and 29 years old in good health and CMV-seronegative. Each CDR3 is given with its conserved first and last residue. Each record gives: J gene, clone size, D gene, V gene, CDR3 protein, CDR3 DNA. A D gene is named only where the DNA matches it firmly. Part of the rows lack a size; the others show once, few, many or a class for expanded clones.

J: TRBJ1-4; size: .; D: TRBD1; V: TRBV6-1; CDR3: CASRDRGTSEKLFF; DNA: TGTGCCAGCAGGGACAGGGGTACAAGTGAAAAACTGTTTTTT
J: TRBJ1-5; size: once; D: .; V: TRBV15; CDR3: CATSRDRDQPQHF; DNA: TGTGCCACCAGCAGGGACAGAGATCAGCCCCAGCATTTT
J: TRBJ2-7; size: .; D: TRBD2; V: TRBV6-5; CDR3: CASSYIGGSRSYEQYF; DNA: TGTGCCAGCAGTTATATCGGCGGGAGTCGGTCCTACGAGCAGTACTTC
J: TRBJ2-1; size: .; D: TRBD2; V: TRBV13; CDR3: CASSSLAGGTNEQFF; DNA: TGTGCCAGCAGCTCTCTAGCGGGAGGGACCAATGAGCAGTTCTTC
J: TRBJ1-1; size: .; D: .; V: TRBV30; CDR3: CAWSVMYGAFF; DNA: TGTGCCTGGAGTGTCATGTACGGAGCTTTCTTT
J: TRBJ2-1; size: .; D: TRBD1; V: TRBV10-3; CDR3: CAAQGEPNNEQFF; DNA: TGTGCCGCGCAGGGGGAACCAAACAATGAGCAGTTCTTC
J: TRBJ2-3; size: .; D: TRBD1; V: TRBV6-4; CDR3: CASKPGQASSDTQYF; DNA: TGTGCCAGCAAACCGGGACAGGCCTCATCAGATACGCAGTATTTT
J: TRBJ2-7; size: .; D: TRBD1; V: TRBV10-3; CDR3: CATERAGGPDEQYF; DNA: TGTGCCACCGAACGGGCAGGGGGACCCGACGAGCAGTACTTC
J: TRBJ2-7; size: .; D: TRBD1; V: TRBV28; CDR3: CASRGRDRAIKEQYF; DNA: TGTGCCAGCAGGGGGCGAGACAGGGCGATTAAAGAGCAGTACTTC
J: TRBJ1-1; size: .; D: .; V: TRBV6-5; CDR3: CASQWGFRENTEAFF; DNA: TGTGCCAGCCAATGGGGTTTTCGGGAGAACACTGAAGCTTTCTTT
J: TRBJ2-5; size: .; D: TRBD2; V: TRBV2; CDR3: CASSEVGWTSGEETQYF; DNA: TGTGCCAGCAGTGAAGTGGGCTGGACTAGCGGGGAAGAGACCCAGTACTTC
J: TRBJ1-5; size: few; D: .; V: TRBV18; CDR3: CASSPDEELSNQPQHF; DNA: TGTGCCAGCTCACCAGACGAGGAACTTAGCAATCAGCCCCAGCATTTT
J: TRBJ1-5; size: .; D: TRBD1; V: TRBV4-1; CDR3: CASSQGQGGNQPQHF; DNA: TGCGCCAGCAGCCAAGGGCAGGGGGGCAATCAGCCCCAGCATTTT
J: TRBJ2-1; size: .; D: TRBD1; V: TRBV27; CDR3: CASSFLFDRGSYNEQFF; DNA: TGTGCCAGCAGTTTCCTATTCGACAGGGGCTCCTACAATGAGCAGTTCTTC
J: TRBJ2-7; size: .; D: .; V: TRBV25-1; CDR3: CASSDHSQSYEQYF; DNA: TGTGCCAGCAGTGACCACAGCCAGTCCTACGAGCAGTACTTC
J: TRBJ2-7; size: .; D: TRBD2; V: TRBV5-6; CDR3: CASSLVSSGRSAGQYF; DNA: TGTGCCAGCAGCTTAGTCTCTAGCGGGAGATCGGCCGGGCAGTACTTC
J: TRBJ1-2; size: .; D: .; V: TRBV6-1; CDR3: CASSERAGIGYTF; DNA: TGTGCCAGCAGTGAAAGGGCAGGGATTGGCTACACCTTC
J: TRBJ1-6; size: .; D: .; V: TRBV6-6; CDR3: CASSFTGENSPLHF; DNA: TGTGCCAGCAGTTTTACTGGGGAGAATTCACCCCTCCACTTT
J: TRBJ1-2; size: .; D: TRBD1; V: TRBV10-1; CDR3: CASPDREYCYGYTF; DNA: TGCGCCAGCCCTGACAGGGAGTATTGCTATGGCTACACCTTC
J: TRBJ1-2; size: .; D: .; V: TRBV29-1; CDR3: CSVEGGGVNGYTF; DNA: TGCAGCGTTGAAGGGGGGGGCGTTAATGGCTACACCTTC
J: TRBJ2-3; size: .; D: .; V: TRBV6-1; CDR3: CASSDPGSVSDTQYF; DNA: TGTGCCAGCAGTGATCCCGGGAGCGTGTCAGATACGCAGTATTTT
J: TRBJ1-1; size: once; D: .; V: TRBV27; CDR3: CASSSPTRNTEAFF; DNA: TGTGCCAGCAGTTCCCCAACAAGGAACACTGAAGCTTTCTTT
J: TRBJ2-7; size: .; D: TRBD2; V: TRBV6-1; CDR3: CASGGGLAGVDEQYF; DNA: TGTGCCAGCGGAGGGGGACTAGCGGGAGTTGACGAGCAGTACTTC
J: TRBJ1-2; size: .; D: TRBD1; V: TRBV11-2; CDR3: CASSLVGTGVSGYTF; DNA: TGTGCCAGCAGCTTAGTGGGGACAGGGGTTAGTGGCTACACCTTC
J: TRBJ2-7; size: .; D: .; V: TRBV16; CDR3: CASSPPNRVSYEQYF; DNA: TGTGCCAGCAGCCCGCCGAACAGGGTATCCTACGAGCAGTACTTC
J: TRBJ1-4; size: .; D: TRBD1; V: TRBV19; CDR3: CASSRDRLLRGEKLFF; DNA: TGTGCCAGTTCCCGGGACAGGCTCTTGAGGGGGGAAAAACTGTTTTTT
J: TRBJ2-5; size: .; D: .; V: TRBV2; CDR3: CASYRGRQETQYF; DNA: TGTGCCTCCTACCGCGGGCGACAAGAGACCCAGTACTTC
J: TRBJ1-2; size: .; D: TRBD1; V: TRBV5-1; CDR3: CASSLASGTGRGYTF; DNA: TGCGCCAGCAGCTTGGCCTCTGGGACAGGGCGAGGCTACACCTTC
J: TRBJ1-5; size: .; D: .; V: TRBV30; CDR3: CAWRARQAGEPQHF; DNA: TGTGCCTGGAGGGCCCGACAGGCGGGTGAGCCCCAGCATTTT
J: TRBJ1-1; size: .; D: TRBD1; V: TRBV6-1; CDR3: CASRWTGVNTEAFF; DNA: TGTGCCAGCAGATGGACAGGGGTGAACACTGAAGCTTTCTTT
J: TRBJ2-3; size: .; D: .; V: TRBV19; CDR3: CASKARGTDTQYF; DNA: TGTGCCAGTAAAGCCAGGGGCACAGATACGCAGTATTTT
J: TRBJ2-7; size: .; D: .; V: TRBV18; CDR3: CASSPTGGQSYEQYF; DNA: TGTGCCAGCTCCCCCACCGGGGGGCAGTCGTACGAGCAGTACTTC
J: TRBJ2-7; size: .; D: .; V: TRBV6-5; CDR3: CASSLTPSYEQYF; DNA: TGTGCCAGCAGCTTGACACCCTCCTACGAGCAGTACTTC